Described below is a single T cell receptor (beta chain) sequence and its context. V was pared by 0 bases and J by 8 bases, with 11 bases between. Per the germline V gene, CDR1 is SGHAT and CDR2 is FQNNGV. The CDR3 length is 14 residues. The study sequenced TCR beta in blood CD8+ and CD4+ T cells. Matched for age and sex, the controls were healthy donors. These data originate in a study of CD8 T cells in Susac syndrome. An input of roughly 0.45 to 1 ug of RNA was subjected to reverse transcription using random hexamers. Amplification of TCR beta CDR3 was carried out by immunoSEQ multiplex PCR, which covered 54 Vbeta and 13 Jbeta segments. TCRdb used MiXCR to reprocess the immunoSEQ multiplex PCR reads, holding one entry per CDR3 protein. Of some 180,000 distinct CDR3 sequences listed, just under 95% were seen once; the top ten hold approximately 0.1%.

Source material: CD4+ T cells from PBMCs. The chain combines TRBV11-2 with TRBJ2-1; possibly TRBD2 for D (5 bases). The TCR was taken from a human donor in good health. The CDR3, as DNA: TGTGCCAGCAGCTTAGATCCCGGGGTGGATGAGCAGTTCTTC. This gives the protein CASSLDPGVDEQFF.